The 15 T cell receptor beta chains reported below all come from one sample, sequenced in a study of CD8 T cells in ankylosing spondylitis. TCRdb reprocessed the 5' RACE reads with MiXCR, giving one entry per CDR3 protein. The repertoire holds about 140,000 distinct CDR3 sequences, about a third seen once, with 6% in the top ten. The sequenced material came from synovial fluid, either unsorted or a sorted T cell fraction (not recorded which). The source is a male donor with ankylosing spondylitis.

This clonotype was found a few times. V is TRBV20-1 and J is TRBJ2-7; TRBD2 is a possible D gene (6 bases). Looked up from germline, CDR1 is DFQATT and CDR2 is SNEGSKA (reference sequence). Trimming left V 6 bases short and J 2 bases short, with 14 bases between. The CDR3 totals 13 residues. The CDR3 reads CSANRRGTYEQYF. In nucleotides, the CDR3 is TGCAGTGCCAACCGGCGGGGAACCTACGAGCAGTACTTC.

CDR3 in amino acids: CASSVGADSTDTQYF. The CDR3 DNA reads TGTGCCAGCAGCGTAGGAGCGGACAGCACAGATACGCAGTATTTT. The chain is built from TRBV9 and TRBJ2-3, with D tentatively TRBD2 (5 bases). Trimming removed 0 bases at V and 0 bases at J, with 8 bases between. Germline CDR1 reads SGDLS; CDR2 reads YYNGEE. This CDR3 is 15 amino acids long.

This chain connects TRBV3-1 to TRBJ2-3; no definite D call. The ends were cut back, 4 bases at V and 3 bases at J, with 11 bases in the middle. The germline CDR1 and CDR2 sequences are LGHDT and YNNKEL (reference sequence). The CDR3 is 14 residues long. The CDR3 bases are TGTGCCAGCAGCCCAGGCCGTGAAACAGATACGCAGTATTTT. It encodes CASSPGRETDTQYF.

This clonotype was seen only a few times. V usage is TRBV12-3 or TRBV12-4 and J usage is TRBJ1-5; 12 bases are shared with TRBD1. This CDR3 region has 17 residues. V shed 6 bases, J shed 6 bases, and the junction held 12 bases outside the gene matches. The CDR3 region has the DNA TGTGCCAGCAGGCGATCCGGGACAGGGGGCGCGGCTCAGCCCCAGCATTTT. Protein sequence: CASRRSGTGGAAQPQHF.

With respect to this clonotype: This may arise from a read error, as a much more abundant clone is one base away. Likely a read error: the CDR3 ends without its conserved phenylalanine or tryptophan. J is TRBJ2-3 and V is TRBV20-1; a weak D match, TRBD2 (6 bases). Germline lookup yields CDR1 DFQATT and CDR2 SNEGSKA (reference sequence). V dropped 5 bases and J dropped 3 bases, with 15 bases sitting between them. This CDR3 spans 14 amino acids. This chain's CDR3 is CSASAGLATDTQYS. The CDR3 coding sequence is TGCAGTGCTTCCGCGGGACTCGCTACAGATACGCAGTATTCT.

This clonotype was observed a few times. The rearrangement uses TRBV19 and TRBJ2-1; D remains unclear. The CDR3 extends over 12 amino acids. V lost 4 bases, J lost 4 bases, and 5 bases lay in between. CDR1 is LNHDA and CDR2 is SQIVND in the germline V gene (reference sequence). CDR3 nucleotide sequence: TGTGCCAGTAGTAGGGTATACAATGAGCAGTTCTTC. This encodes CASSRVYNEQFF. Combining the CDR3 with reference TRBV19 and TRBJ2-1 gives the whole variable domain DGGITQSPKYLFRKEGQNVTLSCEQNLNHDAMYWYRQDPGQGLRLIYYSQIVNDFQKGDIAEGYSVSREKKESFPLTVTSAQKNPTAFYLCASSRVYNEQFFGPGTRLTVL.

Relative to its sample, this clonotype is medium-sized. The V gene is TRBV10-3, the J gene TRBJ2-1; D possibly corresponds to TRBD1 (6 bases). The V gene's germline CDR1 is ENHRY and CDR2 SYGVKD. This CDR3 is built from 11 residues. V gave up 6 bases and J gave up 8 bases, with 8 bases separating them. In DNA form, the CDR3 reads TGTGCCATCAGCGCAGGGGATGAGCAGTTCTTC. Residues: CAISAGDEQFF.

The chain recombines TRBV11-2 with TRBJ1-5; D remains ambiguous. The germline V gene has CDR1 SGHAT and CDR2 FQNNGV. V lost 1 base and J 4 bases, leaving 5 bases between the germline ends. The CDR3 is made up of 13 amino acids. The CDR3 spells CASSLVKNQPQHF. CDR3 sequence (DNA): TGTGCCAGCAGCTTAGTAAAGAATCAGCCCCAGCATTTT.

This clonotype appeared a few times. The J gene is TRBJ2-1, the V gene TRBV18; possibly TRBD2 for D (6 bases). The CDR3 totals 13 residues. The V gene lost 4 bases and the J gene lost 4 bases, with 8 bases spanning the gap. Germline V CDR1 and CDR2: KGHSH, LQKENI. The DNA of the CDR3 is TGTGCCAGCTCACAGGGACTGTACAATGAGCAGTTCTTC. Translating gives CASSQGLYNEQFF.

This clonotype was seen ten or more times. One end of the junction fails to match germline, which may point to a read error. The chain uses TRBV5-1 and TRBJ1-2, with 7 bases aligning to TRBD1. The CDR3 contains 13 residues. The germline CDR1 and CDR2 sequences are SGHRS and YFSETQ. The CDR3 protein is CASSLEPSGTEVF. The CDR3 DNA reads as TGCGCCAGCAGCTTGGAACCGAGCGGGACAGAAGTCTTC. The variable domain in full, completed from reference TRBV5-1 and TRBJ1-2, reads KAGVTQTPRYLIKTRGQQVTLSCSPISGHRSVSWYQQTPGQGLQFLFEYFSETQRNKGNFPGRFSGRQFSNSRSEMNVSTLELGDSALYLCASSLEPSGTEVFGSGTRLTVV.

This chain connects TRBV4-2 to TRBJ2-4; D may correspond to TRBD1 or TRBD2 (5 bases each). Germline values: CDR1 LGHNA, CDR2 YNFKEQ. The CDR3 contains 16 residues. The V end was cut by 1 base, the J end by 0 bases, with 10 bases between. CDR3 in amino acids: CASSQAKGRAKNIQYF. CDR3 coding DNA: TGTGCCAGCAGCCAAGCGAAGGGGAGAGCCAAAAACATTCAGTACTTC.

This clonotype was seen repeatedly, ten times or more. This chain links TRBV14 with TRBJ1-2; D is unclear. The germline V gene has CDR1 SGHDN and CDR2 FVKESK. Trimming shortened V by 4 bases and J by 13 bases, and 16 bases separated the two germline ends. The CDR3 length is 12 residues. CDR3 protein: CASSRPRLPATF. Here the CDR3 DNA reads TGTGCCAGCAGCCGACCCCGACTCCCTGCCACCTTC.

The CDR3 DNA is TGTGCCAGCAGCCAAGGGACGGGTCCCTACAATGAGCAGTTCTTC. Its protein product is CASSQGTGPYNEQFF. This chain connects TRBV4-2 to TRBJ2-1; D gene uncertain. V lost 1 base and J 2 bases, leaving 9 bases between the germline ends. From germline, CDR1 is LGHNA and CDR2 YNFKEQ. CDR3 length: 15 amino acids.

The chain recombines TRBV3-1 with TRBJ2-3; 10 bases are a match to TRBD2. Germline lookup yields CDR1 LGHDT and CDR2 YNNKEL (reference sequence). After removal of 0 bases from V and 0 bases from J, the junction contained 3 bases not matched to a gene. The length of the CDR3 is 17 residues. The CDR3 nucleotides read TGTGCCAGCAGCCAAGATGAGGGACTAGCGAGCACAGATACGCAGTATTTT. Protein sequence: CASSQDEGLASTDTQYF.

The gene calls are TRBV20-1 and TRBJ2-3; a weak D match, TRBD1 (6 bases). The length of the CDR3 is 12 residues. The germline V gene has CDR1 DFQATT and CDR2 SNEGSKA (reference sequence). The V end was cut by 2 bases, the J end by 6 bases, with 9 bases between. The CDR3 DNA sequence: TGCAGTGCTAGATTTGACAGGGATACGCAGTATTTT. Its protein product is CSARFDRDTQYF.